This T cell receptor (beta chain) was recovered during a study of T-cell reconstitution after alpha-beta-depleted transplantation in children. This clonotype was seen a handful of times. V was trimmed by 5 bases and J by 0 bases, leaving 14 bases between them. The CDR3 length is 16 residues. Construction of the TCRbeta library involved unique molecular identifiers. TCRdb independently ran MiXCR on the PCR reads; one entry per CDR3 protein. The sample yields about 610,000 distinct CDR3 sequences, roughly a tenth seen once. This chain connects TRBV12-3 or TRBV12-4 to TRBJ1-3; D might be TRBD1 (5 bases). Source: PBMCs from the stem cell graft donor, taken from the stem cell graft. This receptor was taken from a human donor who donated a stem cell graft to a child with acute myeloid leukemia. The CDR3 coding sequence is TGTGCCAGCAGTCCTATGACAGCAATCTCTGGAAACACCATATATTTT. It is translated as CASSPMTAISGNTIYF.